This entry describes one TCR beta chain. Measured with immunoSEQ multiplex PCR; TCRdb has only the in-frame clones, and not every one. The sample contains some 160,000 clones, approximately 80% of which appear only once. This specimen belongs to a study of blood T cell repertoires in COVID-19. Looking at the study overall: Some COVID-19 samples were acute and others convalescent; all came from the United States, Italy and Spain. T cells, B-cell-depleted T cells, or PBMCs provided the cDNA or gDNA that served as material.

V lost 3 bases to trimming and J lost 5 bases; unmatched junction nucleotides: 10. The CDR3 runs 16 residues. Germline loops: CDR1 SGDLS, CDR2 YYNGEE. Participant ages covered 18 to 89 years across around 22 US areas. Cohort 3 recovery required two negative PCRs, clearance, or symptom resolution. The source material was PBMCs or T cells enriched from blood (not recorded which). The clonotype originates from a middle-aged woman who had recovered from COVID-19. This rearrangement joins TRBV9 to TRBJ2-1, with 8 bases aligning to TRBD2. The CDR3 region is CASSGRAGGQDNEQFF. The CDR3 bases are TGTGCCAGCAGCGGCCGGGCGGGAGGACAAGACAATGAGCAGTTCTTC.